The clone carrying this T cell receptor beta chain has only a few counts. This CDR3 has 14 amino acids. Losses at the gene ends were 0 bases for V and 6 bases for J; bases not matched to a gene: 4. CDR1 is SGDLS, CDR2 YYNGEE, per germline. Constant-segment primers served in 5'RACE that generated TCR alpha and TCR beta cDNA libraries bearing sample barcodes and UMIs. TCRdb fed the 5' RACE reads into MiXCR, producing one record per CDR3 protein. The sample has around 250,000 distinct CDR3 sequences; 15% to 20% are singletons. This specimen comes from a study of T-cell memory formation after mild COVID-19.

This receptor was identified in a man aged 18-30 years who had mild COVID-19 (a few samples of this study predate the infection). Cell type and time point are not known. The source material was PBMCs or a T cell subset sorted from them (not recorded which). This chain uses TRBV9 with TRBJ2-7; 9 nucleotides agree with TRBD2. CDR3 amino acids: CASSVAAGGGEQYF. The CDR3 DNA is TGTGCCAGCAGCGTAGCTGCGGGGGGGGGCGAGCAGTACTTC.